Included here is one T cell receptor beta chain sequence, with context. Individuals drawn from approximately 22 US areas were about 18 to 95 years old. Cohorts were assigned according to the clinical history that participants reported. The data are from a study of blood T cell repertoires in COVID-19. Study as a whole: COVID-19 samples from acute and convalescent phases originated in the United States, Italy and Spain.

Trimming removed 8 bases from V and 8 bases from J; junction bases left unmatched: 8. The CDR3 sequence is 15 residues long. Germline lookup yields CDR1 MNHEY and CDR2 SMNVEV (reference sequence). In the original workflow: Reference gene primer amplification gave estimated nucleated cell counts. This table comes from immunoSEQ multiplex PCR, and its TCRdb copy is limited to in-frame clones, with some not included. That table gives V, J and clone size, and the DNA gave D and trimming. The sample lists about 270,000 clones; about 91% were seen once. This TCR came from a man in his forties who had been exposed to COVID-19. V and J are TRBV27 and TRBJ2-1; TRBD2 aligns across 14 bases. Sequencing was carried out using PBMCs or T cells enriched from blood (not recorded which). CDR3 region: CASGRLAGGWDEQFF. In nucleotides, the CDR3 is TGTGCCAGCGGGAGACTAGCGGGAGGGTGGGATGAGCAGTTCTTC.